This T cell receptor beta chain was sequenced in a study of T cell responses to AZD1222 COVID-19 vaccine. Regarding the study as a whole: Targeting of unmutated variant regions was reportedly seen in nearly half of spike-specific TCRs. Once two AZD1222 doses were given, Spike-specific TCR breadth and depth went up. Mostly white British, mostly female donors; authors suggested clonal diversity may be underestimated.

Sequenced by immunoSEQ multiplex PCR; TCRdb stores in-frame clones only, minus some. The sample yields 150,000 to 200,000 clones, approximately 92% seen once. On this clone itself: Its target is not known.

CDR1 MNHEY and CDR2 SMNVEV come from the germline V gene (reference sequence). Losses at the gene ends were 6 bases for V and 5 bases for J; bases not matched to a gene: 6. The CDR3 has 13 residues. The sample here was peripheral blood, taken on day 0 of AZD1222 vaccination. This TCR was recovered from an adult in good health. This rearrangement joins TRBV27 to TRBJ2-7; 8 nucleotides line up with TRBD1. The CDR3 is CASRLQGAHEQYF. The CDR3 DNA reads TGTGCCAGCAGGCTCCAGGGGGCCCACGAGCAGTACTTC.